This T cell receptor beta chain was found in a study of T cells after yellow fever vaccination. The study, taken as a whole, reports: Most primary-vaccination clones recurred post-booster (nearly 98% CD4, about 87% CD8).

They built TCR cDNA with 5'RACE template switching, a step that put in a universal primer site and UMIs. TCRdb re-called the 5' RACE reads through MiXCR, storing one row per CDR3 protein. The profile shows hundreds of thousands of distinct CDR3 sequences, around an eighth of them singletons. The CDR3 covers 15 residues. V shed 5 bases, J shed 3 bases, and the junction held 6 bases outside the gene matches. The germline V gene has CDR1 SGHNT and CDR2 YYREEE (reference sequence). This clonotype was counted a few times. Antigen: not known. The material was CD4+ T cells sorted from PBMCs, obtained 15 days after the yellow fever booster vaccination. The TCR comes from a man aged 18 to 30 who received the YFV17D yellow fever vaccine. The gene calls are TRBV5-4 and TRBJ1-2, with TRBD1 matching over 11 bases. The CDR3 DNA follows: TGTGCCAGCAGTCGGCCGGGACAGGGGGACTATGGCTACACCTTC. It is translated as CASSRPGQGDYGYTF. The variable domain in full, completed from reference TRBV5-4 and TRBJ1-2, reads ETGVTQSPTHLIKTRGQQVTLRCSSQSGHNTVSWYQQALGQGPQFIFQYYREEENGRGNFPPRFSGLQFPNYSSELNVNALELDDSALYLCASSRPGQGDYGYTFGSGTRLTVV.